The 14 T cell receptor beta chains below come from one sample, sequenced in a study of cytomegalovirus exposure and HLA in healthy donors. 60 Vbeta and 13 Jbeta primers were used in PCR. Clones were sequenced by immunoSEQ multiplex PCR, and TCRdb holds only the in-frame ones, with some missing. Here the sample spans 95,000 to 110,000 clones, approximately 80% being singletons. The sequenced sample was PBMCs. All receptors derive from a male donor in good health and CMV-seronegative.

This clone came up a few times. J is TRBJ1-1 and V is TRBV7-6, with 10 nucleotides matching TRBD1. The germline V gene encodes CDR1 SGHVS and CDR2 FNYEAQ. J was trimmed by 8 bases and V by 5 bases; bases with no gene match: 8. The CDR3 is made up of 14 amino acids. The CDR3 loop reads CASSKGTGATEAFF. The DNA for the CDR3 is TGTGCCAGCAGCAAGGGGACAGGGGCCACGGAAGCTTTCTTT.

V gene TRBV7-2 combines with J gene TRBJ2-1; 11 positions match TRBD2. Germline V gives CDR1 SGHTA, CDR2 FQGNSA. The trim removed 3 bases at V and 9 bases at J, leaving 4 bases unmatched. The CDR3 length is 14 residues. CDR3 in amino acids: CASSFTSGSGEQFF. The DNA for the CDR3 is TGTGCCAGCAGCTTTACTAGCGGGAGTGGTGAGCAGTTCTTC.

The chain joins TRBV7-6 to TRBJ2-7, with TRBD1 matching 9 bases. The V gene's germline CDR1 is SGHVS and CDR2 FNYEAQ. V was pared by 1 base and J by 3 bases, with 4 bases of the junction left unmatched. CDR3 size: 15 residues. This CDR3 is CASSLGTGAHYEQYF. The CDR3 DNA is TGTGCCAGCAGCTTAGGGACAGGGGCGCACTACGAGCAGTACTTC.

This sequence joins TRBV2 and TRBJ2-3; TRBD2 aligns across 8 bases. CDR1 is SNHLY and CDR2 is FYNNEI in the germline V gene. The CDR3 length is 14 residues. Trimming cost V 5 bases and J 5 bases; bases outside gene matches: 6. The CDR3 here is CASSTREGGDTQYF. The CDR3 DNA reads TGTGCCAGCAGTACCCGGGAGGGGGGAGATACGCAGTATTTT.

The CDR3 is CAWSVYGPYEQYF. CDR3 DNA: TGTGCCTGGAGTGTATATGGGCCCTACGAGCAGTACTTC. This chain joins TRBV30 and TRBJ2-7; D is ambiguous. V dropped 0 bases and J dropped 2 bases, with 8 bases sitting between them. The CDR3 has 13 amino acids. The germline V gene has CDR1 GTSNPN and CDR2 SVGIG (reference sequence). Combining the CDR3 with reference TRBV30 and TRBJ2-7 gives the whole variable domain SQTIHQWPATLVQPVGSPLSLECTVEGTSNPNLYWYRQAAGRGLQLLFYSVGIGQISSEVPQNLSASRPQDRQFILSSKKLLLSDSGFYLCAWSVYGPYEQYFGPGTRLTVT.

The chain recombines TRBV9 with TRBJ2-1; TRBD2 matches at 12 bases. Germline values: CDR1 SGDLS, CDR2 YYNGEE. After removal of 4 bases from V and 2 bases from J, the junction contained 4 bases not matched to a gene. This CDR3 is built from 16 residues. CDR3 nucleotide sequence: TGTGCCAGCAGCATTCGGACTAGCGGGGCCTACAATGAGCAGTTCTTC. It yields the protein CASSIRTSGAYNEQFF.

J is TRBJ2-5 and V is TRBV27, with TRBD2 matching 9 bases. Trimming took 6 bases from V and 2 from J; bases not matched to a gene: 10. Germline values: CDR1 MNHEY, CDR2 SMNVEV (reference sequence). This CDR3 spans 16 amino acids. The CDR3 nucleotides read TGTGCCAGCAGGGTCCTTGTGACTAGCGGACAAGAGACCCAGTACTTC. Translating gives CASRVLVTSGQETQYF.

This sequence joins TRBV10-3 and TRBJ2-2; D is possibly TRBD2 (6 bases). V was trimmed by 2 bases and J by 6 bases, leaving 10 bases between them. The germline V gene has CDR1 ENHRY and CDR2 SYGVKD. The length of the CDR3 is 14 residues. CDR3 nucleotides: TGTGCCATCAGTGAGCGGGGGAGGTCCGGGGAGCTGTTTTTT. Translated, it gives CAISERGRSGELFF.

J is TRBJ2-7 and V is TRBV15; TRBD2 might be the D (5 bases). The CDR3 consists of 15 residues. Trimming took 0 bases from V and 6 from J, leaving 15 bases between them. Germline CDR1 is LNHNV and CDR2 is YYDKDF (reference sequence). The DNA for the CDR3 is TGTGCCACCAGCAGAGATCGGGCTAGCCCGGGCGAGCAGTACTTC. This gives the protein CATSRDRASPGEQYF.

J is TRBJ2-1 and V is TRBV7-9; 12 nucleotides match TRBD2. This CDR3 is built from 15 residues. Germline values: CDR1 SEHNR, CDR2 FQNEAQ (reference sequence). V dropped 5 bases and J dropped 5; count of bases not matched to a gene: 4. In DNA, the CDR3 is TGTGCCAGCAGCCTCCGACTAGCGGGGGACAATGAGCAGTTCTTC. Translation gives CASSLRLAGDNEQFF.

This CDR3 reads CASSPGQGAEAFF. The CDR3, as DNA: TGCGCCAGCAGCCCAGGACAGGGCGCTGAAGCTTTCTTT. V gene TRBV10-1 combines with J gene TRBJ1-1, with 8 positions matching TRBD1. The J segment lost 6 bases and the V segment lost 6 bases, leaving 6 bases of the junction unmatched. The CDR3 has 13 residues. Germline CDR1 reads WNHNN; CDR2 reads SYGVQD (reference sequence).

The chain carries TRBV19 and TRBJ2-7; 7 bases are a match to TRBD2. This CDR3 is 13 amino acids long. Trimming cost V 8 bases and J 6 bases; bases outside gene matches: 10. Germline V lookup: CDR1 LNHDA, CDR2 SQIVND (reference sequence). The DNA for the CDR3 is TGTGCCAGTCGGGGGGAGGGCCTCTCCGAGCAGTACTTC. Translated, it gives CASRGEGLSEQYF.

CDR3 sequence (DNA): TGCGCCAGCAGCATAGGGACTCACAATGAGCAGTTCTTC. Translating it yields CASSIGTHNEQFF. The rearrangement joins TRBV5-1 to TRBJ2-1; a possible D gene is TRBD2 (6 bases). Trimming left V 4 bases short and J 5 bases short, with 10 bases between. Germline assignment: CDR1 SGHRS and CDR2 YFSETQ. CDR3 length: 13 amino acids.

The genes are TRBV6-5 and TRBJ2-3, with D possibly being TRBD1 (6 bases). CDR1 is MNHEY, CDR2 SVGAGI, per germline. The CDR3 loop spans 15 amino acids. V was clipped by 5 bases and J by 3 bases, with 15 bases between them. CDR3 amino acids: CASSPTRTATDTQYF. The CDR3 coding sequence is TGTGCCAGCAGTCCAACCCGGACAGCTACAGATACGCAGTATTTT.